What follows are 22 T cell receptor beta chains derived from one specimen sequenced in a study of cytomegalovirus exposure and HLA in healthy donors. PCR involved 60 Vbeta and 13 Jbeta primers. The method was immunoSEQ multiplex PCR; TCRdb's version includes in-frame clones alone and lacks a portion of them. Of 150,000 to 200,000 clones in the sample, around 78% are singletons; the top ten hold under 2%. The sequencing sample was made of PBMCs. The source of these receptors is a man aged 40-49 years in good health and CMV-seronegative.

This rearrangement joins TRBV7-3 to TRBJ2-1; possibly TRBD1 for D (5 bases). This CDR3 is 13 amino acids long. V was cut by 5 bases and J by 7 bases, with 12 bases left in between. CDR1 and CDR2 (germline): SGHTA, FQGTGA. CDR3 nucleotides: TGTGCCAGCAGCCTCCCGACAGTTAATGAGCAGTTCTTC. Residues: CASSLPTVNEQFF.

This chain links TRBV27 with TRBJ1-2, with 8 positions matching TRBD1. The germline CDR1 and CDR2 sequences are MNHEY and SMNVEV (reference sequence). The CDR3 loop spans 17 amino acids. Trimming removed 3 bases from V and 7 bases from J; junction bases left unmatched: 16. DNA for the CDR3: TGTGCCAGCAGTTTGAGGGGGATCCCGCAGGGGGCGATTGGCTACACCTTC. Translation: CASSLRGIPQGAIGYTF.

The chain is built from TRBV28 and TRBJ1-4; 9 bases match TRBD1. This CDR3 region has 18 residues. V was pared by 3 bases and J by 5 bases, with 13 bases of the junction left unmatched. The germline CDR1 and CDR2 sequences are MDHEN and SYDVKM. Here the CDR3 reads CASSFPAGTGKGNEKLFF. CDR3 nucleotide sequence: TGTGCCAGCAGTTTTCCGGCCGGGACAGGGAAGGGGAATGAAAAACTGTTTTTT.

The V gene is TRBV7-9, the J gene TRBJ2-2, with D possibly being TRBD2 (5 bases). The V end was cut by 3 bases, the J end by 5 bases, with 13 bases between. The CDR3 contains 15 residues. The germline gives CDR1 SEHNR, CDR2 FQNEAQ (reference sequence). CDR3 region: CASSLRVGVTGELFF. CDR3 in DNA: TGTGCCAGCAGCTTGAGGGTCGGGGTTACCGGGGAGCTGTTTTTT.

This rearrangement joins TRBV9 to TRBJ2-7; TRBD1 matches at 10 bases. The V and J ends lost 3 bases and 4 bases, in that order; junction bases with no gene match: 7. Germline values: CDR1 SGDLS, CDR2 YYNGEE. This CDR3 region has 15 residues. Here the CDR3 reads CASSARDRGVYEQYF. The CDR3 DNA is TGTGCCAGCAGCGCCCGGGACAGGGGAGTTTACGAGCAGTACTTC.

The chain employs TRBV5-1 and TRBJ2-7; 8 bases are shared with TRBD2. The V gene end was trimmed by 4 bases and the J gene end by 0 bases; junction bases not matched to a gene: 6. In germline, CDR1 is SGHRS, CDR2 YFSETQ. The CDR3 totals 15 residues. CDR3 DNA: TGCGCCAGCAGCCCCAGCGGGGGAAGCTCCTACGAGCAGTACGTC. Its protein is CASSPSGGSSYEQYV.

The chain uses TRBV6-5 and TRBJ2-7, with D possibly matching TRBD2 (5 bases). Germline V CDR1 and CDR2: MNHEY, SVGAGI. CDR3 length: 13 residues. Between the trimmed V and J ends, which lost 0 bases and 6 bases, there was a span of 9 bases. The CDR3 DNA follows: TGTGCCAGCAGTTACTCGACGAGCGGCGAGCAGTACGTC. Amino acid sequence: CASSYSTSGEQYV.

V is TRBV19 and J is TRBJ2-2, with 9 bases that match TRBD1. The ends lost 6 bases at V and 6 bases at J; junction bases unmatched: 5. CDR1 is LNHDA, CDR2 SQIVND, per germline (reference sequence). The length of the CDR3 is 14 residues. The CDR3 reads CASSTDRGAGELFF. The CDR3 DNA reads TGTGCCAGTAGCACTGACAGGGGGGCCGGGGAGCTGTTTTTT.

The genes are TRBV5-4 and TRBJ2-2; a weak D match, TRBD2 (5 bases). The V gene's germline CDR1 is SGHNT and CDR2 YYREEE (reference sequence). V gave up 7 bases and J gave up 0 bases, with 19 bases separating them. The CDR3 covers 17 residues. The CDR3 sequence is CASPLSRAGSNTGELFF. The CDR3 DNA follows: TGTGCCAGCCCCTTGAGTCGCGCGGGTTCGAACACCGGGGAGCTGTTTTTT.

The chain joins TRBV5-6 to TRBJ2-3; D is uncertain. CDR1 and CDR2 (germline): SGHDT, YYEEEE. This CDR3 has 12 amino acids. V was pared by 0 bases and J by 7 bases, with 6 bases between. The CDR3 DNA is TGTGCCAGCAGCTTGGCCCCAAATACGCAGTATTTT. This gives the protein CASSLAPNTQYF.

The chain combines TRBV28 with TRBJ1-5; 8 nucleotides agree with TRBD1. This CDR3 has 12 residues. Germline V gene lookup returns CDR1 MDHEN and CDR2 SYDVKM. The V and J ends lost 3 bases and 15 bases, in that order; junction bases with no gene match: 7. The CDR3 nucleotides are TGTGCCAGCAGTTTTACCCGGGACAGGAGGCATTTT. Residues: CASSFTRDRRHF.

Only a few counts were recorded for this clone. The germline gene is not matched at one end of the junction; a read error may be the cause. The chain combines TRBV6-5 with TRBJ1-1; TRBD1 matches at 7 bases. The germline CDR1 and CDR2 sequences are MNHEY and SVGAGI. The CDR3 contains 15 residues. The CDR3 bases are TGTGCCAGCAGATTCGCTACAGGGGTGAAAACTGAAGCTTTCTTT. Translating gives CASRFATGVKTEAFF.

This sequence joins TRBV19 and TRBJ2-7, with D possibly being TRBD1 (6 bases). V lost 0 bases and J lost 10, with 13 bases in between. Germline V gene lookup returns CDR1 LNHDA and CDR2 SQIVND (reference sequence). The CDR3 totals 13 residues. CDR3 bases: TGTGCCAGTAGTATAGATCCCTCAGGGGTCCAGTACGTC. It is translated as CASSIDPSGVQYV.

The J gene is TRBJ2-2, the V gene TRBV5-1; D gene unclear. V lost 1 base and J 4 bases, leaving 5 bases between the germline ends. The CDR3 loop spans 13 amino acids. The V gene's germline CDR1 is SGHRS and CDR2 YFSETQ. This CDR3 reads CASSLPSTGELFF. The CDR3, as DNA: TGCGCCAGCAGCTTGCCCAGCACCGGGGAGCTGTTTTTT. Filled out from reference TRBV5-1 and TRBJ2-2, the complete variable domain reads KAGVTQTPRYLIKTRGQQVTLSCSPISGHRSVSWYQQTPGQGLQFLFEYFSETQRNKGNFPGRFSGRQFSNSRSEMNVSTLELGDSALYLCASSLPSTGELFFGEGSRLTVL.

This rearrangement joins TRBV6-1 to TRBJ1-2; D is perhaps TRBD1 (6 bases). This CDR3 is built from 12 residues. Trimming removed 5 bases at V and 9 bases at J, with 13 bases between. Looked up from germline, CDR1 is MNHNS and CDR2 is SASEGT. CDR3 nucleotides: TGTGCCAGCAGTCCCCGGGACACGCGCTACACCTTC. It translates to CASSPRDTRYTF.

The chain uses TRBV29-1 and TRBJ2-7; D not resolved. The germline V gene has CDR1 SQVTM and CDR2 ANQGSEA. The CDR3 extends over 11 amino acids. V was clipped by 4 bases and J by 1 base, with 5 bases between them. In DNA, the CDR3 is TGCAGCGTTGGTAGATCCTACGAGCAGTACTTC. This codes for CSVGRSYEQYF.

V usage is TRBV6-1 and J usage is TRBJ1-1, with 10 bases fitting TRBD1. This CDR3 contains 14 residues. In germline, CDR1 is MNHNS, CDR2 SASEGT. The V segment lost 8 bases and the J segment 5 bases; nucleotides outside the gene matches: 8. The DNA for the CDR3 is TGTGCCAGCCGACAGGGGGCGCGGGAGACTGAAGCTTTCTTT. Translating it yields CASRQGARETEAFF.

This clone was picked up a small number of times. The chain recombines TRBV7-6 with TRBJ2-5; no firm D call. The length of the CDR3 is 12 residues. Germline V CDR1 and CDR2: SGHVS, FNYEAQ. V was shortened by 6 bases and J by 0 bases, with 5 bases between the two germline ends. The CDR3 spells CASRQNQETQYF. As DNA, the CDR3 is TGTGCCAGCAGACAGAACCAAGAGACCCAGTACTTC.

This clone was counted between two and nine times. The rearrangement joins TRBV28 to TRBJ1-1; 9 nucleotides agree with TRBD1. CDR1 is MDHEN and CDR2 is SYDVKM in the germline V gene. CDR3 length: 11 amino acids. V was pared by 6 bases and J by 10 bases, with 3 bases of the junction left unmatched. Written as DNA, the CDR3 is TGTGCCAGCAGCTCGGACAGGGGAGCTTTCTTT. Translating gives CASSSDRGAFF.

The V call is TRBV19, the J call TRBJ2-1, with a weak D call TRBD1 (5 bases). Germline V gene data show CDR1 as LNHDA and CDR2 as SQIVND (reference sequence). The CDR3 is 15 amino acids. Trimming removed 6 bases at V and 0 bases at J, with 12 bases between. The CDR3 spells CASRVRDSSYNEQFF. CDR3 nucleotides: TGTGCCAGTAGGGTCCGAGACAGCTCCTACAATGAGCAGTTCTTC.

On this clone: A read error may account for a junction end that differs from germline. This chain links TRBV27 with TRBJ2-6, with 8 bases that match TRBD1. The length of the CDR3 is 15 residues. In germline, CDR1 is MNHEY, CDR2 SMNVEV (reference sequence). The CDR3 region has the DNA TGTGCCAGCAGTCCCCGGACAGGGTGGGTCAACGGCCTGACTTTC. Translating gives CASSPRTGWVNGLTF. The whole variable domain, remainder taken from reference TRBV27 and TRBJ2-6, is EAQVTQNPRYLITVTGKKLTVTCSQNMNHEYMSWYRQDPGLGLRQIYYSMNVEVTDKGDVPEGYKVSRKEKRNFPLILESPSPNQTSLYFCASSPRTGWVNGLTFGAGSRLTVL.

This chain joins TRBV28 and TRBJ2-7, with 8 nucleotides matching TRBD2. J was trimmed by 4 bases and V by 3 bases; bases with no gene match: 8. Per germline, CDR1 MDHEN and CDR2 SYDVKM. The CDR3 length is 15 residues. The chain's CDR3 is CASSFNTGGGYEQYF. The CDR3 region has the DNA TGTGCCAGCAGTTTTAACACGGGAGGGGGATACGAGCAGTACTTC. The whole variable domain, filled in from reference TRBV28 and TRBJ2-7, reads DVKVTQSSRYLVKRTGEKVFLECVQDMDHENMFWYRQDPGLGLRLIYFSYDVKMKEKGDIPEGYSVSREKKERFSLILESASTNQTSMYLCASSFNTGGGYEQYFGPGTRLTVT.